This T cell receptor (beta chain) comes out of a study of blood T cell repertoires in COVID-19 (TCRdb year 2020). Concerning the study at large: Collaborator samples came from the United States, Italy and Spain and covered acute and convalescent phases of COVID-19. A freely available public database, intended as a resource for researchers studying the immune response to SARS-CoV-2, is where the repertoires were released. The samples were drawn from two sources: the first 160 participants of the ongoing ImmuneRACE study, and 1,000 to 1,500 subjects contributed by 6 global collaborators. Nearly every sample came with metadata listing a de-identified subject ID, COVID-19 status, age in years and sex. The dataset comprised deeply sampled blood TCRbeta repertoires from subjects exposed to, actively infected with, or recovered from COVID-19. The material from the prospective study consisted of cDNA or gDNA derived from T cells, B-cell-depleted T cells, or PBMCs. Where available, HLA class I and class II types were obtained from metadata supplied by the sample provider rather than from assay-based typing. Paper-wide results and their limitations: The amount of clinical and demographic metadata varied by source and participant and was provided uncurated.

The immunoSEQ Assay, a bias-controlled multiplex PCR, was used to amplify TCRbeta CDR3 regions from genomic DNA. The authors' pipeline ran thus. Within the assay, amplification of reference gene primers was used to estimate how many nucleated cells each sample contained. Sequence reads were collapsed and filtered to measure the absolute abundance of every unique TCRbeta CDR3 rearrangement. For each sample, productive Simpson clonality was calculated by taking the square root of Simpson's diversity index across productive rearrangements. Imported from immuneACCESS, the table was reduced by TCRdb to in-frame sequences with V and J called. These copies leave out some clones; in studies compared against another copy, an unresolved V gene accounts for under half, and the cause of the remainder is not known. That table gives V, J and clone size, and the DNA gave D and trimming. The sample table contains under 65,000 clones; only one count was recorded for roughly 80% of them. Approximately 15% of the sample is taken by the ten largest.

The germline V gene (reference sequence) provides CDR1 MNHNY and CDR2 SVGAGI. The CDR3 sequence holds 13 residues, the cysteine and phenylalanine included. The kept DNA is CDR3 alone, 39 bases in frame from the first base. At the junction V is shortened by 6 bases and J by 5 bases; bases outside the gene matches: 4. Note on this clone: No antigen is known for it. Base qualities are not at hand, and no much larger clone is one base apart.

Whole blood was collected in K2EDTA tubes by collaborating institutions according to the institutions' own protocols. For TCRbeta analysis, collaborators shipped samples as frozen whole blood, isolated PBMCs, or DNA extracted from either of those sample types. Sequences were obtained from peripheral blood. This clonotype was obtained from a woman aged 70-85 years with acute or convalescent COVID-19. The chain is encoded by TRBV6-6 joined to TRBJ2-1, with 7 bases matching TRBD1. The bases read TGTGCCAGCAGCTCAGGGGGAAACAATGAGCAGTTCTTC. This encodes CASSSGGNNEQFF.